This paragraph covers one T cell receptor beta chain sequence. The source of the sample is a study of human T cells and chemical hapten exposure. Time point defined: pre-sensitization, week 0. The treatment denotes: therapeutic diphenylcyclopropenone sensitization with weekly scalp DPC. This CDR3 has 15 residues. Per germline, CDR1 SGHNT and CDR2 YYREEE (reference sequence). V was pared by 4 bases and J by 5 bases, with 8 bases of the junction left unmatched. Via MiXCR, TCRdb re-called the RACE reads, giving one row per CDR3 protein. The table records roughly 110,000 distinct CDR3 sequences, approximately 12% of them present only once.

Source: whole blood, taken in connection with sensitization to the hapten diphenylcyclopropenone (DPC). The clonotype was recovered from a woman aged 50 to 60 with alopecia areata. Some clones in this sample may be carry-over from other donors' samples. The chain carries TRBV5-4 and TRBJ2-2, with TRBD2 identical over 7 bases. As DNA, the CDR3 is TGTGCCAGCAGCCGGGACCTAGCGGCAACCGGGGAGCTGTTTTTT. Amino acid sequence: CASSRDLAATGELFF.